The 17 T cell receptor beta chains presented below share a single source sample, sequenced in a study of CD8 T cells in ankylosing spondylitis. TCRdb re-called the 5' RACE reads through MiXCR, storing one row per CDR3 protein. The table records 220,000 or so distinct CDR3 sequences, roughly a tenth of them present only once. Material: blood, either unsorted or a sorted T cell fraction (not recorded which). These receptors were taken from a male donor with ankylosing spondylitis or in good health (not recorded which).

This clonotype has just a few counts. The V and J genes are TRBV5-5 and TRBJ2-3, with D maybe TRBD1 (5 bases). V lost 5 bases and J lost 12, with 16 bases in between. Germline V gene lookup returns CDR1 SGHKS and CDR2 YYEKEE (reference sequence). The CDR3 covers 12 residues. The CDR3 loop is CASSTGASLQYF. The CDR3 DNA is TGTGCCAGCAGTACAGGAGCCAGTTTACAGTATTTT.

Many counts were recorded for this clonotype. The DNA of the CDR3 is TGTGCCAGCAGTTACGGCCCTAGCGGGGCTAGCACAGATACGCAGTATTTT. This encodes CASSYGPSGASTDTQYF. This chain uses TRBV6-5 with TRBJ2-3; 9 positions match TRBD2. The CDR3 is 17 amino acids. Germline V lookup: CDR1 MNHEY, CDR2 SVGAGI. The ends lost 2 bases at V and 0 bases at J; junction bases unmatched: 6.

This clonotype has at least ten counts. The gene calls are TRBV6-1 and TRBJ2-2, with a tentative D call TRBD1 (6 bases). This CDR3 has 16 amino acids. V dropped 6 bases and J dropped 1 base, with 15 bases sitting between them. In germline, CDR1 is MNHNS, CDR2 SASEGT. The CDR3: CASRKPGQRNTGELFF. CDR3 DNA sequence: TGTGCCAGCAGAAAACCGGGACAAAGGAACACCGGGGAGCTGTTTTTT.

The genes are TRBV28 and TRBJ2-7, with D possibly matching TRBD1 (5 bases). The CDR3 is 16 amino acids. V lost 1 base, J lost 7 bases, and 20 bases lay in between. Looked up from germline, CDR1 is MDHEN and CDR2 is SYDVKM. CDR3: CASSLFLGIGVGEQYF. The CDR3 DNA is TGTGCCAGCAGTTTATTCCTCGGTATAGGGGTGGGGGAGCAGTACTTC.

V and J are TRBV3-1 and TRBJ2-1; no firm D call. From germline, CDR1 is LGHDT and CDR2 YNNKEL (reference sequence). V lost 1 base and J lost 8, with 6 bases in between. This CDR3 region has 12 residues. CDR3 sequence reads: CASSQGVYEQFF. CDR3 nucleotides: TGTGCCAGCAGCCAAGGGGTCTATGAGCAGTTCTTC.

This CDR3 is CSASGEAYNEQFF. CDR3 nucleotides: TGCAGTGCTAGCGGGGAGGCTTACAATGAGCAGTTCTTC. V gene TRBV20-1 combines with J gene TRBJ2-1, with a tentative D call TRBD2 (6 bases). Trimming pared 3 bases from V and 4 bases from J, leaving 10 bases between. The germline CDR1 and CDR2 sequences are DFQATT and SNEGSKA (reference sequence). The CDR3 consists of 13 residues.

This clonotype has at least ten counts. The V call is TRBV20-1, the J call TRBJ2-4; 12 bases fit TRBD2. Germline loops: CDR1 DFQATT, CDR2 SNEGSKA (reference sequence). The CDR3 consists of 22 residues. The V and J ends lost 2 bases and 3 bases, in that order; junction bases with no gene match: 23. The DNA of the CDR3 is TGCAGTGCTAGATCGCCGGACAGGGGGATACTAGCGGGGGGCCGGGGCAAAAACATTCAGTACTTC. This gives the protein CSARSPDRGILAGGRGKNIQYF.

This clonotype appeared many times. V is TRBV7-3 and J is TRBJ2-1; no reliable D call. With 2 bases removed from V and 0 bases from J, the gap between germline ends came to 11 bases. This CDR3 has 16 amino acids. CDR1 SGHTA and CDR2 FQGTGA come from the germline V gene. This CDR3 is CASSLRQAGSYNEQFF. CDR3 in DNA: TGTGCCAGCAGCTTACGCCAGGCTGGCTCCTACAATGAGCAGTTCTTC.

This clonotype was recorded at least ten times. V and J are TRBV20-1 and TRBJ2-3; tentatively, D is TRBD1 or TRBD2 (5 bases each). CDR3 length: 13 amino acids. Looked up from germline, CDR1 is DFQATT and CDR2 is SNEGSKA (reference sequence). The ends were cut back, 0 bases at V and 6 bases at J, with 10 bases in the middle. The CDR3 DNA is TGCAGTGCTAGAGACGGGGCCTCGGATACGCAGTATTTT. Translated: CSARDGASDTQYF.

The chain uses TRBV20-1 and TRBJ2-1, with D possibly called TRBD1 or TRBD2 (6 bases each). The length of the CDR3 is 14 residues. The V gene's germline CDR1 is DFQATT and CDR2 SNEGSKA (reference sequence). Trimming left V 3 bases short and J 9 bases short, with 18 bases between. CDR3 sequence: CSASPFRGVVEQFF. The CDR3 nucleotides read TGCAGTGCTAGCCCTTTTAGGGGGGTGGTTGAGCAGTTCTTC.

This clonotype was detected a few times. The chain has TRBV7-9 and TRBJ2-7; D perhaps matches TRBD1 (6 bases). CDR3 length equals 14 residues. Deletions cut 3 bases from V and 4 bases from J, with 13 bases between. CDR1 SEHNR and CDR2 FQNEAQ come from the germline V gene (reference sequence). The CDR3 sequence is CASSFRQESYEQYF. As DNA, the CDR3 is TGTGCCAGCAGCTTCCGACAGGAATCTTACGAGCAGTACTTC.

J is TRBJ2-7 and V is TRBV7-2; D ambiguous. Germline CDR1 is SGHTA and CDR2 is FQGNSA. This CDR3 spans 11 amino acids. V shed 4 bases and J shed 7 bases, with 8 bases lying between them. DNA of the CDR3: TGTGCCAGCAGCTCCGTACGTGAGCAGTACTTC. It translates to CASSSVREQYF.

This clonotype turned up a few times. The chain carries TRBV14 and TRBJ2-2, with TRBD1 identical over 8 bases. Germline CDR1 reads SGHDN; CDR2 reads FVKESK. There are 17 residues in the CDR3. Trimming at V came to 4 bases and at J to 2 bases, leaving 9 bases not matched to a gene. In DNA, the CDR3 is TGTGCCAGCAGCCCTCTCGCGGGACAGGAAAACACCGGGGAGCTGTTTTTT. It translates to CASSPLAGQENTGELFF.

This clonotype has more than one count but fewer than ten. A junction boundary mismatches the germline segment, possibly from a read error. The chain uses TRBV3-1 and TRBJ1-1; D gene unclear. The CDR3 runs to 13 residues. CDR1 is LGHDT and CDR2 is YNNKEL in the germline V gene (reference sequence). This CDR3 is CASTQGRNTEAFF. Written as DNA, the CDR3 is TGTGCCAGCACCCAAGGAAGGAACACTGAAGCTTTCTTT. Based on the CDR3 plus reference TRBV3-1 and TRBJ1-1, the full variable domain is DTAVSQTPKYLVTQMGNDKSIKCEQNLGHDTMYWYKQDSKKFLKIMFSYNNKELIINETVPNRFSPKSPDKAHLNLHINSLELGDSAVYFCASTQGRNTEAFFGQGTRLTVV.

At least ten counts were recorded for this clonotype. The CDR3 region has the DNA TGTGCCACCTCCACAGGGTACAATGAGCAGTTCTTC. This codes for CATSTGYNEQFF. The chain joins TRBV24-1 to TRBJ2-1, with a possible D match to TRBD1 (6 bases). The germline V and J ends were trimmed by 9 bases and 4 bases, with 9 bases remaining between them. Per the germline V gene, CDR1 is KGHDR and CDR2 is SFDVKD. The CDR3 loop spans 12 amino acids.

Of note for this clonotype: This sequence may be a read error, since a much larger clone differs from it by one base. This chain uses TRBV5-1 with TRBJ2-1; 7 bases align to TRBD2. Germline values: CDR1 SGHRS, CDR2 YFSETQ. This CDR3 has 14 residues. CDR3 protein: CANSSSGGHNEQFF. The CDR3 nucleotides read TGCGCCAACAGCTCCTCGGGGGGTCACAATGAGCAGTTCTTC.

This clonotype showed up just a few times. The CDR3 here is CASRLSSSTDTQYF. In nucleotides, the CDR3 is TGTGCCAGCAGGCTTAGTAGTAGCACAGATACGCAGTATTTT. The gene calls are TRBV12-3 or TRBV12-4 and TRBJ2-3; no definite D call. Trimming took 6 bases from V and 0 from J, leaving 10 bases between them. The CDR3 spans 14 residues.